This TCR beta chain comes out of a study of cytomegalovirus exposure and HLA in healthy donors. Across the whole study: Findings of an earlier analysis included some 120 million unique TCR beta sequences from some 190 million T cells. Overall study results and limits: V- and J-gene trimming of TCR beta was linked (in a later analysis) to a missense DCLRE1C variant.

This CDR3 is built from 16 residues. The ends lost 7 bases at V and 0 bases at J; junction bases unmatched: 12. Per germline, CDR1 SQVTM and CDR2 ANQGSEA. About this clone: What it binds is unknown.

The PCR made use of 60 Vbeta and 13 Jbeta primers. In the authors' workflow: Later reanalysis found 60 million to 90 million unique TCR beta chains, roughly 9.9 million of them shared. This table comes from immunoSEQ multiplex PCR, and its TCRdb copy is limited to in-frame clones, with some not included. The V and J calls and clone size are taken from that table; D and trimming were inferred from the DNA. This table holds 170,000 or so clones, 75% to 90% found once. V usage is TRBV29-1 and J usage is TRBJ2-1; 7 nucleotides align to TRBD2. Sequencing input: PBMCs. The origin of this receptor is a boy aged 5-17 years in good health and CMV-seronegative. The CDR3 spells CSGNGRTGSSYNEQFF. DNA of the CDR3: TGCAGCGGAAACGGGAGGACGGGAAGCTCCTACAATGAGCAGTTCTTC.